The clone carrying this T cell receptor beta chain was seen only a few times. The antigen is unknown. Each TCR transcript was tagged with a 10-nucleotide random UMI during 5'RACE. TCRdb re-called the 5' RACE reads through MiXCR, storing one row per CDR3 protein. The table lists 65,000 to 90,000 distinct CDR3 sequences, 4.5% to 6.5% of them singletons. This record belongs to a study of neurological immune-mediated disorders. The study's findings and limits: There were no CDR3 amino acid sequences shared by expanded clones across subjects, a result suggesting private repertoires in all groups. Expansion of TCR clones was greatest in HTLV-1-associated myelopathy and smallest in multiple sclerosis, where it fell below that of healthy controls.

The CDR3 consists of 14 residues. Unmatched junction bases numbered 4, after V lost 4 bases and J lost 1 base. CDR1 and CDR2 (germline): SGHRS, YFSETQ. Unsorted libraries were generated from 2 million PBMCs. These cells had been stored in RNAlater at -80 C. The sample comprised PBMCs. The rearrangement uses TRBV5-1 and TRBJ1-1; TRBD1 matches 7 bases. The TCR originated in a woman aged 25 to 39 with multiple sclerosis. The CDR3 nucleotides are TGCGCCAGCAGCCCGGGACAGCCGAACACTGAAGCTTTCTTT. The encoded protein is CASSPGQPNTEAFF.